The sequence of this T cell receptor (beta chain) was determined in a study of Tregs in tolerant kidney transplant recipients. Study-wide results and limits: Tregs expanded with activated donor B cells seemed most donor-specific.

The CDR3 spans 15 residues. Trimming removed 0 bases from V and 3 bases from J, with 13 bases in between. Germline V CDR1 and CDR2: SGDLS, YYNGEE. Thawed PBMCs were FACS-sorted into unstimulated CD4+CD25+CD127- regulatory T cells, CD4+CD25- non-regulatory cells, CD4 and CD8 cells. Clones were sequenced by immunoSEQ multiplex PCR, and TCRdb holds only the in-frame ones, with some missing. The sample lists about 120,000 clones, approximately 90% occurring once. As to this clone: Its antigen remains unknown.

The specimen sequenced was CD4+ T cells from blood. This clonotype was sampled from a human donor in good health. The chain is built from TRBV9 and TRBJ2-7, with a possible D match to TRBD2 (6 bases). For the CDR3, the DNA is TGTGCCAGCAGCGTAGGTCCCGAGGACTACTACGAGCAGTACTTC. It translates to CASSVGPEDYYEQYF.